This entry lists 20 T cell receptor beta chains sequenced from one sample in a study of T cell responses to AZD1222 COVID-19 vaccine. The assay was immunoSEQ multiplex PCR, and TCRdb's table has in-frame clones only and misses some. The data show 150,000 to 200,000 clones, approximately 90% seen once. Sequences were derived from peripheral blood, sampled 28 days after the second dose of the MenACWY control vaccine. These TCRs come from an adult who received the MenACWY meningococcal vaccine as a control.

The V gene is TRBV6-5, the J gene TRBJ1-1; D is ambiguous. Germline assignment: CDR1 MNHEY and CDR2 SVGAGI. The CDR3 consists of 13 residues. Trimming took off 0 bases at V and 4 bases at J, with 6 bases between the two ends. The CDR3 bases are TGTGCCAGCAGTTACTCCGAGGGCACTGAAGCTTTCTTT. Translation gives CASSYSEGTEAFF.

V gene TRBV29-1 combines with J gene TRBJ1-1; D remains unclear. The CDR3 totals 12 residues. Deletions cut 1 base from V and 1 base from J, with 4 bases between. In germline, CDR1 is SQVTM, CDR2 ANQGSEA. CDR3 sequence (DNA): TGCAGCGTTGAAGGCAGGAACACTGAAGCTTTCTTT. Residues: CSVEGRNTEAFF.

The V and J genes are TRBV5-5 and TRBJ1-2, with no clear D. V dropped 0 bases and J dropped 6 bases, with 15 bases sitting between them. Germline V gives CDR1 SGHKS, CDR2 YYEKEE (reference sequence). The CDR3 has 15 amino acids. The CDR3 loop reads CASSLAAGPQDGYTF. The DNA of the CDR3 is TGTGCCAGCAGCTTGGCCGCGGGCCCCCAGGATGGCTACACCTTC.

Comment on this clone: The same CDR3 can be traced to other DNA sequences in this sample. The J gene is TRBJ1-5, the V gene TRBV18, with D maybe TRBD1 (6 bases). Germline V gene lookup returns CDR1 KGHSH and CDR2 LQKENI. V dropped 6 bases and J dropped 4 bases, with 10 bases sitting between them. CDR3 size: 13 residues. The CDR3 coding sequence is TGTGCCAGCTCCCCCGACAGGAATCAGCCCCAGCATTTT. It yields the protein CASSPDRNQPQHF.

The chain links TRBV15 to TRBJ2-2, with D possibly being TRBD1 (6 bases). Germline V gene sequence: CDR1 LNHNV, CDR2 YYDKDF (reference sequence). The V and J ends lost 0 bases and 6 bases respectively, with 14 bases between them. The CDR3 covers 16 residues. CDR3 in DNA: TGTGCCACCAGCAGAGATGGGGGCAGGGCCGCCGGGGAGCTGTTTTTT. Translated, it gives CATSRDGGRAAGELFF.

The rearrangement joins TRBV7-3 to TRBJ2-3; the D gene could be TRBD1 or TRBD2 (5 bases each). This CDR3 contains 15 residues. Germline V gene lookup returns CDR1 SGHTA and CDR2 FQGTGA. The V and J ends lost 0 bases and 3 bases respectively, with 10 bases between them. For the CDR3, the DNA is TGTGCCAGCAGCTTAACCCTGGGACGGACAGATACGCAGTATTTT. It yields the protein CASSLTLGRTDTQYF.

The rearrangement uses TRBV7-2 and TRBJ2-7; 10 bases fit TRBD1. CDR1 is SGHTA and CDR2 is FQGNSA in the germline V gene. Losses at the gene ends were 1 base for V and 2 bases for J; bases not matched to a gene: 2. This CDR3 comprises 15 residues. Here the CDR3 DNA reads TGTGCCAGCAGCTTAGACGGGACAGGGGCCTACGAGCAGTACTTC. Protein: CASSLDGTGAYEQYF.

V and J are TRBV11-3 and TRBJ2-3; 12 nucleotides line up with TRBD2. V gave up 5 bases and J gave up 2 bases; unmatched junction bases: 5. CDR3 length equals 16 residues. Per the germline V gene, CDR1 is SGHNT and CDR2 is YENEEA. The CDR3 is CASSPTSGSITDTQYF. The CDR3 coding sequence is TGTGCCAGCAGCCCGACTAGCGGGAGTATCACAGATACGCAGTATTTT.

On this clone: In the same sample, other DNA sequences code for this CDR3. The chain joins TRBV27 to TRBJ2-1; no firm D call. Trimming shortened V by 6 bases and J by 9 bases, and 15 bases separated the two germline ends. CDR1 is MNHEY, CDR2 SMNVEV, per germline (reference sequence). This CDR3 spans 13 amino acids. CDR3 amino acids: CASSLRPGTEQFF. In DNA form, the CDR3 reads TGTGCCAGCAGCCTAAGACCAGGTACTGAGCAGTTCTTC.

This clone was seen a few times. The chain recombines TRBV2 with TRBJ2-7; the D gene is possibly TRBD1 (5 bases). The length of the CDR3 is 14 residues. Germline loops: CDR1 SNHLY, CDR2 FYNNEI. Trimming cost V 4 bases and J 1 base, with 11 bases left between them. The CDR3 region has the DNA TGTGCCAGCAGTGTGCTAAGGGGTTCCTACGAGCAGTACTTC. Translated: CASSVLRGSYEQYF.

This clone is a singleton in its sample. This chain links TRBV19 with TRBJ1-5, with a tentative D call TRBD1 (5 bases). The CDR3 has 15 amino acids. V lost 1 base and J lost 9, with 16 bases in between. From germline, CDR1 is LNHDA and CDR2 SQIVND (reference sequence). This chain's CDR3 is CASSIGDFTPRPQHF. CDR3 sequence (DNA): TGTGCCAGTAGTATAGGGGACTTTACTCCCCGGCCCCAGCATTTT.

The chain carries TRBV5-1 and TRBJ1-4; perhaps TRBD1 as D (5 bases). CDR1 SGHRS and CDR2 YFSETQ come from the germline V gene. The CDR3 has 16 amino acids. Between the trimmed V and J ends, which lost 2 bases and 0 bases, there was a span of 11 bases. CDR3 loop: CASSLGAVPTNEKLFF. The CDR3 DNA sequence: TGCGCCAGCAGCTTAGGGGCCGTCCCAACTAATGAAAAACTGTTTTTT.

This chain joins TRBV27 and TRBJ2-7; 14 bases line up with TRBD2. The trim removed 6 bases at V and 5 bases at J, leaving 3 bases unmatched. CDR3 size: 14 residues. CDR1 and CDR2 from the germline V gene are MNHEY and SMNVEV (reference sequence). The chain's CDR3 is CASRSGLAGDEQYF. The CDR3 DNA sequence: TGTGCCAGCAGGTCGGGACTAGCGGGAGACGAGCAGTACTTC.

The CDR3 reads CASSLRQVEQYF. The CDR3, as DNA: TGTGCCAGCAGTTTACGGCAGGTCGAGCAGTACTTC. The rearrangement links TRBV28 to TRBJ2-7; D remains ambiguous. The germline V and J ends were trimmed by 2 bases and 6 bases, with 8 bases remaining between them. Germline V gene lookup returns CDR1 MDHEN and CDR2 SYDVKM. The CDR3 extends over 12 amino acids.

The chain uses TRBV5-1 and TRBJ1-2; no definite D call. CDR3 size: 13 residues. Per the germline V gene, CDR1 is SGHRS and CDR2 is YFSETQ. The germline V and J ends were trimmed by 4 bases and 8 bases, with 15 bases remaining between them. This CDR3 is CASSEVAERGYTF. CDR3 sequence (DNA): TGCGCCAGCAGCGAGGTGGCTGAACGGGGCTACACCTTC.

The chain carries TRBV21-1 and TRBJ2-5; the table assigns TRBD1, which was not confirmed against the DNA. TRBV21-1 is given as a pseudogene. This CDR3 comprises 10 residues. This chain's CDR3 is CANWAETQYF. Here the CDR3 DNA reads TGTGCCAACTGGGCTGAGACCCAGTACTTC.

The chain is built from TRBV18 and TRBJ1-5; D gene uncertain. Trimming left V 3 bases short and J 3 bases short, with 21 bases between. The CDR3 has 18 residues. CDR1 and CDR2 from the germline V gene are KGHSH and LQKENI. This CDR3 reads CASSPYHPSDAINQPQHF. In DNA, the CDR3 is TGTGCCAGCTCACCCTACCACCCATCTGATGCGATCAATCAGCCCCAGCATTTT. Looking up the rest from reference TRBV18 and TRBJ1-5 gives the full variable domain: NAGVMQNPRHLVRRRGQEARLRCSPMKGHSHVYWYRQLPEEGLKFMVYLQKENIIDESGMPKERFSAEFPKEGPSILRIQQVVRGDSAAYFCASSPYHPSDAINQPQHFGDGTRLSIL.

The chain has TRBV5-1 and TRBJ1-1; possible D gene TRBD1, 6 bases. The CDR3 covers 14 residues. Germline V gene sequence: CDR1 SGHRS, CDR2 YFSETQ. V shed 3 bases and J shed 2 bases, with 11 bases lying between them. Here the CDR3 reads CASSSGQPNTEAFF. CDR3 sequence (DNA): TGCGCCAGCAGCTCCGGACAGCCTAACACTGAAGCTTTCTTT.

The V gene is TRBV7-2, the J gene TRBJ1-5; 7 bases map to TRBD1. Germline CDR1 and CDR2: SGHTA and FQGNSA. The V gene end was trimmed by 3 bases and the J gene end by 6 bases; junction bases not matched to a gene: 8. There are 15 residues in the CDR3. The CDR3 protein is CASSLDGDRAQPQHF. The CDR3 nucleotides read TGTGCCAGCAGCTTGGACGGCGACAGGGCTCAGCCCCAGCATTTT. The variable domain in full, with the rest retrieved from reference TRBV7-2 and TRBJ1-5, is GAGVSQSPSNKVTEKGKDVELRCDPISGHTALYWYRQSLGQGLEFLIYFQGNSAPDKSGLPSDRFSAERTGGSVSTLTIQRTQQEDSAVYLCASSLDGDRAQPQHFGDGTRLSIL.

This clone was observed once. The V and J genes are TRBV2 and TRBJ2-1, with D tentatively TRBD1 or TRBD2 (6 bases each). Trimming took 10 bases from V and 2 from J, leaving 15 bases between them. The germline V gene has CDR1 SNHLY and CDR2 FYNNEI. CDR3 length: 14 amino acids. The CDR3: CAIGGEGAYNEQFF. The CDR3 nucleotides read TGTGCCATCGGGGGAGAGGGGGCCTACAATGAGCAGTTCTTC.